Each of the 8 T cell receptor beta chains below was sequenced from the same sample in a study of blood T cell repertoires in COVID-19. Repertoires were generated with immunoSEQ multiplex PCR, while TCRdb's copy carries only in-frame clones and drops some. The sample lists more than 200,000 clones; around 88% were seen once. Sequencing input: peripheral blood. These receptors all stem from a woman in her twenties or thirties with COVID-19, enrolled during active disease.

V usage is TRBV20-1 and J usage is TRBJ2-3; D unclear. The V end was cut by 1 base, the J end by 6 bases, with 5 bases between. This CDR3 is 11 amino acids long. Germline assignment: CDR1 DFQATT and CDR2 SNEGSKA (reference sequence). CDR3 sequence reads: CSARGRDTQYF. In DNA, the CDR3 is TGCAGTGCTAGAGGCAGGGATACGCAGTATTTT.

The chain uses TRBV6-2 or TRBV6-3 and TRBJ2-2; TRBD2 aligns across 8 bases. The V segment lost 6 bases and the J segment 2 bases; nucleotides outside the gene matches: 11. Germline CDR1 reads MNHEY; CDR2 reads SVGEGT. This CDR3 is built from 17 residues. CDR3 sequence reads: CASSPILAGSNTGELFF. In nucleotides, the CDR3 is TGTGCCAGCAGCCCAATTTTAGCGGGGTCTAACACCGGGGAGCTGTTTTTT.

The V call is TRBV21-1, the J call TRBJ1-2. TRBV21-1 is a pseudogene segment. The CDR3 is made up of 11 amino acids. The CDR3 protein is CASGGHYGYTF. CDR3 coding DNA: TGTGCCAGCGGCGGCCACTATGGCTACACCTTC.

This chain joins TRBV12-3 or TRBV12-4 and TRBJ1-1, with 8 bases that match TRBD1. This CDR3 is 13 amino acids long. The ends lost 6 bases at V and 10 bases at J; junction bases unmatched: 10. CDR3: CASSYNQGAGAFF. CDR3 bases: TGTGCCAGCAGCTACAATCAGGGGGCGGGAGCTTTCTTT.

V usage is TRBV28 and J usage is TRBJ2-7; 9 bases fit TRBD2. Germline V lookup: CDR1 MDHEN, CDR2 SYDVKM. V lost 7 bases, J lost 3 bases, and 13 bases stayed unmatched. This CDR3 is 16 amino acids long. The CDR3 spells CASKASGAANFYEQYF. CDR3 sequence (DNA): TGTGCCAGCAAGGCTAGCGGGGCGGCAAACTTCTACGAGCAGTACTTC.

The chain uses TRBV4-3 and TRBJ2-6; D might be TRBD1 (5 bases). Germline CDR1 and CDR2: LGHNA and YSLEER. V shed 3 bases and J shed 0 bases, with 12 bases lying between them. This CDR3 comprises 17 residues. In DNA, the CDR3 is TGCGCCAGCAGCCAGAGACAGCAATTCTCTGGGGCCAACGTCCTGACTTTC. Encoded protein: CASSQRQQFSGANVLTF.

V and J are TRBV18 and TRBJ2-3; perhaps TRBD2 as D (6 bases). Germline CDR1 KGHSH, CDR2 LQKENI. V lost 3 bases, J lost 2 bases, and 12 bases lay in between. The CDR3 loop spans 15 amino acids. The CDR3 sequence: CASSPSGLFTDTQYF. The CDR3 DNA sequence: TGTGCCAGCTCACCCTCGGGACTCTTCACAGATACGCAGTATTTT.

The gene calls are TRBV6-2 or TRBV6-3 and TRBJ2-7, with D perhaps TRBD2 (6 bases). The CDR3 length is 13 residues. Trimming shortened V by 5 bases and J by 5 bases, and 13 bases separated the two germline ends. Germline V gene sequence: CDR1 MNHEY, CDR2 SVGEGT. CDR3 nucleotides: TGTGCCAGCAGTACCGGGAGATGGAACGAGCAGTACGTC. Protein product: CASSTGRWNEQYV.